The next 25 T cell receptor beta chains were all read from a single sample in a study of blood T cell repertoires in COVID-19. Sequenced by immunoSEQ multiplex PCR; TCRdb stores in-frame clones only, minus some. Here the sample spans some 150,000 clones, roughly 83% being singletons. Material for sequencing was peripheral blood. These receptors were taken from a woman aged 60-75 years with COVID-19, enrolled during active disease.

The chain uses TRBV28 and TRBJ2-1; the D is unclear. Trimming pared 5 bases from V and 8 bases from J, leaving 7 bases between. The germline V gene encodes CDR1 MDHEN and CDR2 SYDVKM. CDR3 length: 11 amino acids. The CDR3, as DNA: TGTGCCAGCAGTCCCCTAGATGAGCAGTTCTTC. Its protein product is CASSPLDEQFF.

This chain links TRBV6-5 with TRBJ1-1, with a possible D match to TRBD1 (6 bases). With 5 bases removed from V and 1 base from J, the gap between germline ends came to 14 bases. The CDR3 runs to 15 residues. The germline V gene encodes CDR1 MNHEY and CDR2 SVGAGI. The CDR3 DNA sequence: TGTGCCAGCAGTATCCAGACAGGTTGGAACACTGAAGCTTTCTTT. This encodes CASSIQTGWNTEAFF.

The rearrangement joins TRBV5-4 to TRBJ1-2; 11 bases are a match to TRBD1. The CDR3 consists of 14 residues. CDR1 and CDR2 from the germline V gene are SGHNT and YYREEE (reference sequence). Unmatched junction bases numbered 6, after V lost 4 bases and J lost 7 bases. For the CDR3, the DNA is TGTGCCAGCAGCACGAGGACAGGGGGCGTTGGCTACACCTTC. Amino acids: CASSTRTGGVGYTF.

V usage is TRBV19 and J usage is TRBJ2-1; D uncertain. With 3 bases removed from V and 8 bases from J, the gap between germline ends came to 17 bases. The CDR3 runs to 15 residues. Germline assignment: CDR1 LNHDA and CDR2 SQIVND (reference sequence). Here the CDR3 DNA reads TGTGCCAGTAGTATTACCTCTGATCCCCGGGATGAGCAGTTCTTC. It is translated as CASSITSDPRDEQFF. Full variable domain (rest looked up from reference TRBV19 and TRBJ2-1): DGGITQSPKYLFRKEGQNVTLSCEQNLNHDAMYWYRQDPGQGLRLIYYSQIVNDFQKGDIAEGYSVSREKKESFPLTVTSAQKNPTAFYLCASSITSDPRDEQFFGPGTRLTVL.

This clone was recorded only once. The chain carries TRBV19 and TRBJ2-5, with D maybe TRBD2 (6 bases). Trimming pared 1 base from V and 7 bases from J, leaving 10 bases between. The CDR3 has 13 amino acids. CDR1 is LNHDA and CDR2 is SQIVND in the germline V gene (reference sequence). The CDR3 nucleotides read TGTGCCAGTAGTATAGTGGCGGGACGGACCCAGTACTTC. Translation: CASSIVAGRTQYF.

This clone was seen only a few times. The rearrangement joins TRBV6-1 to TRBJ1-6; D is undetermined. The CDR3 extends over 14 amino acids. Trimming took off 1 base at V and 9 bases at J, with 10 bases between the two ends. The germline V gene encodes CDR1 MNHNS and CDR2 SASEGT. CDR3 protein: CASSEVVPGSPLHF. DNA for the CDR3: TGTGCCAGCAGTGAAGTAGTGCCCGGTTCACCCCTCCACTTT.

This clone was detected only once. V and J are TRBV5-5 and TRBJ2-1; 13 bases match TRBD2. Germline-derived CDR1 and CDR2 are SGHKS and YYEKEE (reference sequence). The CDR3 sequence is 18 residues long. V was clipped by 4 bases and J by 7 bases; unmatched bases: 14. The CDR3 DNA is TGTGCCAGCAGCCATTTTGGGACTAGCGGGACCTGGGTGAATGAGCAGTTCTTC. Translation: CASSHFGTSGTWVNEQFF.

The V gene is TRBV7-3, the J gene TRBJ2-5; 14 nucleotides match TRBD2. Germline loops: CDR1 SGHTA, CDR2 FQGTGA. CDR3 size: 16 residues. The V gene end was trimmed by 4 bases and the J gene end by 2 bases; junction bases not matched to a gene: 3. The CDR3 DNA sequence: TGTGCCAGCAGCTCGGGACTAGCGGGGGTACAAGAGACCCAGTACTTC. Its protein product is CASSSGLAGVQETQYF.

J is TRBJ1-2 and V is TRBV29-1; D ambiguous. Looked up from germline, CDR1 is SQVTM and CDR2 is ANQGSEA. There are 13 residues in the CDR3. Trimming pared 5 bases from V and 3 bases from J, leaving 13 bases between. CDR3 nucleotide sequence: TGCAGCGTTAGTGGGCTTGGTGACTATGGCTACACCTTC. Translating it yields CSVSGLGDYGYTF.

The CDR3 sequence: CASSYSSYRDGYTF. CDR3 in DNA: TGTGCCAGCAGTTACTCATCTTACAGGGATGGCTACACCTTC. The genes are TRBV6-6 and TRBJ1-2; possible D gene TRBD1, 6 bases. Deletions cut 0 bases from V and 6 bases from J, with 11 bases between. This CDR3 has 14 amino acids. Germline loops: CDR1 MNHNY, CDR2 SVGAGI (reference sequence).

This chain's CDR3 is CASSAWLGAGMDTQYF. The CDR3, as DNA: TGTGCCAGCAGCGCTTGGCTTGGAGCGGGAATGGATACGCAGTATTTT. This chain uses TRBV9 with TRBJ2-3, with TRBD2 identical over 7 bases. Germline values: CDR1 SGDLS, CDR2 YYNGEE. The ends lost 3 bases at V and 6 bases at J; junction bases unmatched: 13. CDR3 length: 16 amino acids.

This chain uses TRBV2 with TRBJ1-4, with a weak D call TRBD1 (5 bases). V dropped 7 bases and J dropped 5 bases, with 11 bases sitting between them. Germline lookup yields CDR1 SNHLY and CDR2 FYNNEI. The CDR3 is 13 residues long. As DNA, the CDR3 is TGTGCCAGCAATGGCAGGGTGAATGAAAAACTGTTTTTT. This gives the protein CASNGRVNEKLFF.

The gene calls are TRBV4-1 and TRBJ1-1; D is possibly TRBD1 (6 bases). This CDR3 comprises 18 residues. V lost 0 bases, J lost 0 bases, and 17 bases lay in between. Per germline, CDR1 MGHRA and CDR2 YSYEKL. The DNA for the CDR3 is TGCGCCAGCAGCCAAGATGCAGCGGGGGCAGGGATGAACACTGAAGCTTTCTTT. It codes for CASSQDAAGAGMNTEAFF.

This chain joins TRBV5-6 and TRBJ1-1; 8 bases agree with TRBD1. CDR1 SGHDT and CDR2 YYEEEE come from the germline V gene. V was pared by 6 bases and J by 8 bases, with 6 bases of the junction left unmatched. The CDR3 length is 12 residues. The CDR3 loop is CASTTYRGEAFF. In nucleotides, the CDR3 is TGTGCCAGCACCACTTACAGGGGGGAAGCTTTCTTT.

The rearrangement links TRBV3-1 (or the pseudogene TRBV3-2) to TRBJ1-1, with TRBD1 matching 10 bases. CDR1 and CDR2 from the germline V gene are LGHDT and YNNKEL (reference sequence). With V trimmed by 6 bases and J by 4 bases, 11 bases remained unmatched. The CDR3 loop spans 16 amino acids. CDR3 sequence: CASRKGDRGDGTEAFF. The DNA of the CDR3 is TGTGCCAGCAGGAAGGGGGACAGGGGAGATGGCACTGAAGCTTTCTTT.

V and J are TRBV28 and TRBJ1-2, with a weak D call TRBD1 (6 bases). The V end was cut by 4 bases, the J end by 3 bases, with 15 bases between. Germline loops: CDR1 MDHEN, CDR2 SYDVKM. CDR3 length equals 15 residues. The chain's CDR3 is CASSSPGQTDYGYTF. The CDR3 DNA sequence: TGTGCCAGCAGTTCACCGGGACAAACAGACTATGGCTACACCTTC.

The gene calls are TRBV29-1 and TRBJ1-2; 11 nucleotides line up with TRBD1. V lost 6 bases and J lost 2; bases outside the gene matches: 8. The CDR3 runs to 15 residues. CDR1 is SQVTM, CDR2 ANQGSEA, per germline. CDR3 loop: CSVGTGGELNYGYTF. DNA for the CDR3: TGCAGCGTCGGGACAGGGGGGGAGTTAAACTATGGCTACACCTTC.

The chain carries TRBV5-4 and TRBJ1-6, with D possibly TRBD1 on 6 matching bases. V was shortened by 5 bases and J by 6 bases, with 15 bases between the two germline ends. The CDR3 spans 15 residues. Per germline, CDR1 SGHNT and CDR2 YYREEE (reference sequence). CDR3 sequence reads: CASRLQGSVNSPLHF. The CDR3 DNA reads TGTGCCAGCAGGCTACAGGGATCGGTTAATTCACCCCTCCACTTT.

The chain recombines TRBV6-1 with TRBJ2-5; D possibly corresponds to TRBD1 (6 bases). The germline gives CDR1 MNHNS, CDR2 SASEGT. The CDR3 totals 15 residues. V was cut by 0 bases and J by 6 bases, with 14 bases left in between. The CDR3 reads CASSEAPGRGKTQYF. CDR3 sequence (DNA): TGTGCCAGCAGTGAAGCGCCGGGCAGGGGAAAGACCCAGTACTTC.

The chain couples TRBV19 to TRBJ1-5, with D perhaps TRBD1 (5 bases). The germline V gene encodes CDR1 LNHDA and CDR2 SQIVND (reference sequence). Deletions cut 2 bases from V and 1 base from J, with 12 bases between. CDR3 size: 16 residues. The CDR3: CASSIIRGGSNQPQHF. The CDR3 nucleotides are TGTGCCAGTAGTATAATCCGGGGGGGGAGCAATCAGCCCCAGCATTTT.

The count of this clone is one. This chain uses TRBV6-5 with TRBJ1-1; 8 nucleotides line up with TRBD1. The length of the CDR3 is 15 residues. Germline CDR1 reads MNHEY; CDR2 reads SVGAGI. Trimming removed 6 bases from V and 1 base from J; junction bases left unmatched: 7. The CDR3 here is CASRRQGWENTEAFF. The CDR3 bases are TGTGCCAGCAGAAGACAGGGGTGGGAGAACACTGAAGCTTTCTTT.

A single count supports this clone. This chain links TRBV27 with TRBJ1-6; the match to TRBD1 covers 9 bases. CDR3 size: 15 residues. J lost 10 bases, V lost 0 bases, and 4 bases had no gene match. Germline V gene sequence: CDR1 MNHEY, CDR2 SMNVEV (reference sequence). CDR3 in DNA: TGTGCCAGCAGTTTATCGACAGGGGGTGGGTCACCCCTCCACTTT. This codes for CASSLSTGGGSPLHF.

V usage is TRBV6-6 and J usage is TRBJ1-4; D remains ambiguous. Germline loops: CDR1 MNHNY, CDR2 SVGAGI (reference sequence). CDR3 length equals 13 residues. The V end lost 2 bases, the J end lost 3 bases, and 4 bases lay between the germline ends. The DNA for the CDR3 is TGTGCCAGCAGTTACCCTTCTAATGAAAAACTGTTTTTT. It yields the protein CASSYPSNEKLFF.

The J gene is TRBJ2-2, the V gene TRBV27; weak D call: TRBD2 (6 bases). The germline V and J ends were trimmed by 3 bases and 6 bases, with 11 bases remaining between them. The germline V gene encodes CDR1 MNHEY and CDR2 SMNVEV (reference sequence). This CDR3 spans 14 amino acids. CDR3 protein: CASSFAGLPGELFF. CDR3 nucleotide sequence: TGTGCCAGCAGTTTTGCGGGGTTACCCGGGGAGCTGTTTTTT.

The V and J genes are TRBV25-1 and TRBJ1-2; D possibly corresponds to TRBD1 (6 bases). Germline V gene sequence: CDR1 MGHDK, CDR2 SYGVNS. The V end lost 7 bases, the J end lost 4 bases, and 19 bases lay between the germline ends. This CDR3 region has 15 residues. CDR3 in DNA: TGTGCCAGCACCGGAATGGGGGGAGGGGGCTATGGCTACACCTTC. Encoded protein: CASTGMGGGGYGYTF.